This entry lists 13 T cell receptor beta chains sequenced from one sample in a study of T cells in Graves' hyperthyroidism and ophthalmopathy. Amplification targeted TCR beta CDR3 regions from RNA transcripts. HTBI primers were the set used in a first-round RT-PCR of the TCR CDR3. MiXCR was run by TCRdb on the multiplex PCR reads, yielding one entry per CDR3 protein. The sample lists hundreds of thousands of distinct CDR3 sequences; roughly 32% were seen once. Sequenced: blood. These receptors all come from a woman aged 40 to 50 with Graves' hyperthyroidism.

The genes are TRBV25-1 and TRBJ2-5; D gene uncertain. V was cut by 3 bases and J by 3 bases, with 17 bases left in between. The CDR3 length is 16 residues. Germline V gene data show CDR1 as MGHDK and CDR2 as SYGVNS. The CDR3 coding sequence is TGTGCCAGCAGTGATCCCAAGGCCGGCTGGAAAGAGACCCAGTACTTC. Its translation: CASSDPKAGWKETQYF.

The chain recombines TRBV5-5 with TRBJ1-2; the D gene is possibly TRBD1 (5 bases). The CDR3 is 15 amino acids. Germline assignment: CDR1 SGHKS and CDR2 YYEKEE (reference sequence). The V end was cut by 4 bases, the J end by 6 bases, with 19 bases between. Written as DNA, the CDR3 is TGTGCCAGCAGCCCGAGGGGTTCCCTCAGCGATGGCTACACCTTC. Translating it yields CASSPRGSLSDGYTF.

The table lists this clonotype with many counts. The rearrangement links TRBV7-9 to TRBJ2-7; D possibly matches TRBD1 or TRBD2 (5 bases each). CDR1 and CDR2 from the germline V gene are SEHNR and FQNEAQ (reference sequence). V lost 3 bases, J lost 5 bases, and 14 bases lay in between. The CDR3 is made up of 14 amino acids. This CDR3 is CASSLVDLGDEQYF. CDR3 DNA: TGTGCCAGCAGCTTGGTCGACTTGGGGGACGAGCAGTACTTC.

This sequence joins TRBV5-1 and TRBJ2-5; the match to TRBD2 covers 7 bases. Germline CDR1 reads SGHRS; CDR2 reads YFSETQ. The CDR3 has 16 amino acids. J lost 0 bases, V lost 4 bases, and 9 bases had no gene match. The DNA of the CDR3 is TGCGCCAGCAGCATTCGGGTCCGGGGGGACCAAGAGACCCAGTACTTC. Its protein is CASSIRVRGDQETQYF. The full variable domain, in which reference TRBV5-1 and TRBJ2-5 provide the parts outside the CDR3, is KAGVTQTPRYLIKTRGQQVTLSCSPISGHRSVSWYQQTPGQGLQFLFEYFSETQRNKGNFPGRFSGRQFSNSRSEMNVSTLELGDSALYLCASSIRVRGDQETQYFGPGTRLLVL.

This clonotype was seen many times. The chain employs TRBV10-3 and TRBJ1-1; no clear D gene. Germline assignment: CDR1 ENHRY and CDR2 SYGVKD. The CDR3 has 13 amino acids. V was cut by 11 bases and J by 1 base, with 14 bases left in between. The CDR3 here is CAGARFENTEAFF. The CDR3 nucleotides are TGTGCCGGCGCCCGGTTCGAGAACACTGAAGCTTTCTTT.

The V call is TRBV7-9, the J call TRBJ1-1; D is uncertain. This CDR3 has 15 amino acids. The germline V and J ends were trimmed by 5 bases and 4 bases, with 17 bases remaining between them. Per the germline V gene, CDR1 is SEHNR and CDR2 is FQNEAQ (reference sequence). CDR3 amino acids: CASSLGSARGTEAFF. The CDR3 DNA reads TGTGCCAGCAGCCTGGGCTCCGCGCGAGGCACTGAAGCTTTCTTT.

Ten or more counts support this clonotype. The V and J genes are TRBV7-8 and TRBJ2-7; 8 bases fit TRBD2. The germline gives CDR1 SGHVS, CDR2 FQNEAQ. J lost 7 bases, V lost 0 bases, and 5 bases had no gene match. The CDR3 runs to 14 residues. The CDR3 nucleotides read TGTGCCAGCAGCTTAGCCGGGACTAGAGATGAGCAGTACTTC. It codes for CASSLAGTRDEQYF.

The CDR3 coding sequence is TGTGCCAGCAGTTATGCCGGACCTAATTCACCCCTCCACTTT. It translates to CASSYAGPNSPLHF. The chain has TRBV2 and TRBJ1-6; D unresolved. This CDR3 comprises 14 residues. V lost 5 bases and J 6 bases, leaving 11 bases between the germline ends. Germline V gene data show CDR1 as SNHLY and CDR2 as FYNNEI.

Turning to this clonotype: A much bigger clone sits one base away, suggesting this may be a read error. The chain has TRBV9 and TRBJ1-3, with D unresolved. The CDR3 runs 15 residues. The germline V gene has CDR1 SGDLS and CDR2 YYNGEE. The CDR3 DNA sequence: TGTGCCAGCAGCGTAGCGGGCGTAACTGGAAACACCGTATATTTT. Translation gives CASSVAGVTGNTVYF.

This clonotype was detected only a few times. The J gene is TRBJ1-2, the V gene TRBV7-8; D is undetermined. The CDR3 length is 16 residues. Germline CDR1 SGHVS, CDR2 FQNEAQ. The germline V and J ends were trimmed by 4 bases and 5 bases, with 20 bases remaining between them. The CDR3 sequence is CASSSSAWESQYGYTF. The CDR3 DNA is TGTGCCAGCAGCTCCTCCGCCTGGGAGTCCCAATATGGCTACACCTTC.

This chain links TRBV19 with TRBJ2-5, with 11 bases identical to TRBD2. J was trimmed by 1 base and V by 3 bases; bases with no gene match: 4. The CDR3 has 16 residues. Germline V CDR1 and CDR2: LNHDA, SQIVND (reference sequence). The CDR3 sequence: CASSIYLAGGQETQYF. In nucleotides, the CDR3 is TGTGCCAGTAGTATCTACCTAGCGGGGGGCCAAGAGACCCAGTACTTC. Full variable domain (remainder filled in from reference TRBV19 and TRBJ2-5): DGGITQSPKYLFRKEGQNVTLSCEQNLNHDAMYWYRQDPGQGLRLIYYSQIVNDFQKGDIAEGYSVSREKKESFPLTVTSAQKNPTAFYLCASSIYLAGGQETQYFGPGTRLLVL.

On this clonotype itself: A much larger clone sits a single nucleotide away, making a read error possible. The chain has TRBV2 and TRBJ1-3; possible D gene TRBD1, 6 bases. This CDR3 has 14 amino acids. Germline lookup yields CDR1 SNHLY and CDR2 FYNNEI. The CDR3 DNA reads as TGTGTCAGCAGTAGAGGGGGCTCTGGAAACACCATATATTTT. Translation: CVSSRGGSGNTIYF.

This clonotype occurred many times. The chain's CDR3 is CASSRLVGSSYEQYF. CDR3 in DNA: TGTGCCAGCAGCCGGTTGGTCGGCAGCTCCTACGAGCAGTACTTC. The rearrangement uses TRBV7-2 and TRBJ2-7, with D unclear. This CDR3 region has 15 residues. Trimming cost V 5 bases and J 0 bases, with 14 bases left between them. CDR1 and CDR2 from the germline V gene are SGHTA and FQGNSA.